Included here is one T cell receptor beta chain sequence, with context. Its antigen is as yet unknown. Trimming cost V 0 bases and J 6 bases, with 6 bases left between them. The germline V gene encodes CDR1 SGHRS and CDR2 YFSETQ. The CDR3 extends over 12 amino acids. Per the study methods: The study's classifier, a distant-metastasis tool for papillary thyroid cancer, was built using CDR3 differences across clinicopathological groups. TCRdb re-analyzed the PCR reads through MiXCR. TCRdb's processing, not the authors' own work, is the source of the V and J calls. There are around 15,000 clones in the sample; 25% to 30% occur only once, and roughly 52% lies in the top ten. All patients were treatment-naive before thyroid surgery. This record comes from a study of metastatic and nonmetastatic thyroid tumors. Study-wide results and caveats: Malignant thyroid tumors reportedly had TCR beta diversity that was significantly higher than in benign nodules, in blood and tumor.

The sample was tumor tissue. The gene calls are TRBV5-1 and TRBJ1-2; no clear D gene. This TCR was sampled from a male donor with papillary thyroid cancer or a benign thyroid nodule (not recorded which). Some clones in this sample may be carry-over from other donors' samples. The CDR3 loop reads CASSLGGDGYTF. DNA of the CDR3: TGCGCCAGCAGCTTGGGCGGAGATGGCTACACCTTC.